Listed here are 15 T cell receptor beta chains from one sample, sequenced in a study of cytomegalovirus exposure and HLA in healthy donors. It was with 60 Vbeta and 13 Jbeta primers that the PCR ran. Profiling relied on immunoSEQ multiplex PCR, and the TCRdb table lists in-frame clones only, not all of them. The table includes 95,000 to 150,000 clones, 7% to 9.5% detected once. Material: PBMCs. Every receptor here comes from a woman in her 40s in good health and CMV-seropositive.

The chain employs TRBV9 and TRBJ1-1; 8 bases fit TRBD1. CDR3 size: 15 residues. Looked up from germline, CDR1 is SGDLS and CDR2 is YYNGEE. V trimming: 0 bases; J trimming: 8 bases; junction bases outside the gene matches: 9. The CDR3: CASSVVGQGAVEAFF. The DNA for the CDR3 is TGTGCCAGCAGCGTAGTGGGGCAGGGGGCCGTCGAAGCTTTCTTT. The variable domain in full, with the rest retrieved from reference TRBV9 and TRBJ1-1, is DSGVTQTPKHLITATGQRVTLRCSPRSGDLSVYWYQQSLDQGLQFLIQYYNGEERAKGNILERFSAQQFPDLHSELNLSSLELGDSALYFCASSVVGQGAVEAFFGQGTRLTVV.

In its sample, this clone was seen a few times. This chain joins TRBV10-2 and TRBJ2-7; possibly TRBD2 for D (6 bases). Germline V CDR1 and CDR2: WSHSY, SAAADI. With 10 bases removed from V and 5 bases from J, the gap between germline ends came to 18 bases. The CDR3 runs to 13 residues. The CDR3 is CAIGGTPADEQYF. The CDR3 DNA is TGCGCCATTGGGGGGACCCCGGCTGACGAGCAGTACTTC.

This clone was seen a handful of times. The rearrangement joins TRBV2 to TRBJ1-1, with D unresolved. Trimming removed 7 bases from V and 1 base from J, with 10 bases in between. Germline CDR1 SNHLY, CDR2 FYNNEI. The CDR3 consists of 13 residues. CDR3 residues: CASKRQPNTEAFF. DNA for the CDR3: TGTGCCAGCAAGCGGCAGCCGAACACTGAAGCTTTCTTT.

This clone was picked up a small number of times. The gene calls are TRBV7-6 and TRBJ1-1; TRBD1 is a possible D gene (6 bases). The germline V gene encodes CDR1 SGHVS and CDR2 FNYEAQ. V shed 6 bases and J shed 4 bases, with 15 bases lying between them. The CDR3 consists of 14 residues. CDR3 protein: CASREMDSPTEAFF. The CDR3 nucleotides read TGTGCCAGCAGGGAGATGGACAGCCCCACTGAAGCTTTCTTT.

The chain recombines TRBV7-3 with TRBJ1-2, with 8 bases fitting TRBD1. V dropped 2 bases and J dropped 6; count of bases not matched to a gene: 5. CDR1 SGHTA and CDR2 FQGTGA come from the germline V gene. This CDR3 spans 14 amino acids. The CDR3 DNA is TGTGCCAGCAGCTTAGATGGCAGGGGGCATGGCTACACCTTC. This translates into CASSLDGRGHGYTF.

A few counts support this clone. The chain joins TRBV6-5 to TRBJ1-2, with TRBD1 matching over 7 bases. J was trimmed by 3 bases and V by 2 bases; bases with no gene match: 3. The CDR3 totals 14 residues. Germline CDR1 reads MNHEY; CDR2 reads SVGAGI. CDR3 nucleotides: TGTGCCAGCAGTTACCTCGACAGGGACTATGGCTACACCTTC. This codes for CASSYLDRDYGYTF.

This clone was observed a handful of times. The chain carries TRBV5-1 and TRBJ1-1; 7 positions agree with TRBD1. Germline trimming cut 4 bases from V and 5 bases from J; bases unmatched to any gene: 14. Germline CDR1 reads SGHRS; CDR2 reads YFSETQ. CDR3 length: 16 amino acids. DNA of the CDR3: TGCGCCAGCAGCCTCTGGGGGACAGCCTCGGAGACTGAAGCTTTCTTT. Its protein is CASSLWGTASETEAFF. Using reference TRBV5-1 and TRBJ1-1 for the parts outside the CDR3, the full variable domain is KAGVTQTPRYLIKTRGQQVTLSCSPISGHRSVSWYQQTPGQGLQFLFEYFSETQRNKGNFPGRFSGRQFSNSRSEMNVSTLELGDSALYLCASSLWGTASETEAFFGQGTRLTVV.

The gene calls are TRBV5-5 and TRBJ1-1, with 8 bases that match TRBD1. V was pared by 0 bases and J by 4 bases, with 8 bases of the junction left unmatched. In germline, CDR1 is SGHKS, CDR2 YYEKEE (reference sequence). The CDR3 is 16 amino acids. CDR3 DNA sequence: TGTGCCAGCAGCTTGGCCGACAGGGGCGTTGGCACTGAAGCTTTCTTT. Protein product: CASSLADRGVGTEAFF.

This clone was observed many times. The gene calls are TRBV28 and TRBJ1-1; D is unclear. Trimming removed 1 base at V and 0 bases at J, with 6 bases between. The CDR3 covers 14 residues. The germline gives CDR1 MDHEN, CDR2 SYDVKM. The CDR3 loop reads CASSLLRMNTEAFF. The CDR3 bases are TGTGCCAGCAGTTTATTGCGCATGAACACTGAAGCTTTCTTT.

The chain recombines TRBV2 with TRBJ2-5, with 8 bases matching TRBD2. CDR3 length equals 15 residues. After removal of 5 bases from V and 4 bases from J, the junction contained 9 bases not matched to a gene. Germline-derived CDR1 and CDR2 are SNHLY and FYNNEI. CDR3 nucleotides: TGTGCCAGCAGTTTGCCCGGACTAGCTGGAGAGACCCAGTACTTC. This translates into CASSLPGLAGETQYF.

This chain connects TRBV28 to TRBJ2-1, with a tentative D call TRBD2 (6 bases). CDR3 length: 17 residues. Trimming pared 5 bases from V and 4 bases from J, leaving 21 bases between. Germline lookup yields CDR1 MDHEN and CDR2 SYDVKM. The CDR3 loop reads CASSPPSWGRRYNEQFF. CDR3 DNA sequence: TGTGCCAGCAGTCCCCCTTCTTGGGGGAGGAGGTACAATGAGCAGTTCTTC.

The chain employs TRBV4-2 and TRBJ2-3; D perhaps matches TRBD2 (7 bases). Trimming left V 1 base short and J 3 bases short, with 14 bases between. The CDR3 runs 16 residues. CDR1 LGHNA and CDR2 YNFKEQ come from the germline V gene. CDR3 coding DNA: TGTGCCAGCAGCCAAGTGGGGCGGGGGCGGACAGATACGCAGTATTTT. Translated, it gives CASSQVGRGRTDTQYF.

The rearrangement joins TRBV7-8 to TRBJ2-7, with D possibly being TRBD1 (8 bases). V lost 5 bases to trimming and J lost 3 bases, with 23 bases between them. CDR1 and CDR2 (germline): SGHVS, FQNEAQ. This CDR3 is 17 amino acids long. The CDR3 is CASSLIAQGGRSYEQYF. The CDR3 nucleotides read TGTGCCAGCAGCCTAATCGCACAGGGGGGGCGAAGCTACGAGCAGTACTTC.

The sample holds a few counts of this clone. The chain carries TRBV19 and TRBJ2-3, with 8 bases identical to TRBD2. With V trimmed by 4 bases and J by 6 bases, 6 bases remained unmatched. Looked up from germline, CDR1 is LNHDA and CDR2 is SQIVND (reference sequence). CDR3 length: 14 amino acids. In nucleotides, the CDR3 is TGTGCCAGTAGTAAGGGACTAGATATGGATACGCAGTATTTT. It yields the protein CASSKGLDMDTQYF.

This clone was observed a few times. This chain connects TRBV9 to TRBJ1-2; TRBD1 might be the D (5 bases). This CDR3 comprises 14 residues. The germline V gene has CDR1 SGDLS and CDR2 YYNGEE. V was clipped by 4 bases and J by 0 bases, with 10 bases between them. The CDR3 sequence: CASSLQQANYGYTF. In DNA, the CDR3 is TGTGCCAGCAGCTTACAACAGGCTAACTATGGCTACACCTTC.